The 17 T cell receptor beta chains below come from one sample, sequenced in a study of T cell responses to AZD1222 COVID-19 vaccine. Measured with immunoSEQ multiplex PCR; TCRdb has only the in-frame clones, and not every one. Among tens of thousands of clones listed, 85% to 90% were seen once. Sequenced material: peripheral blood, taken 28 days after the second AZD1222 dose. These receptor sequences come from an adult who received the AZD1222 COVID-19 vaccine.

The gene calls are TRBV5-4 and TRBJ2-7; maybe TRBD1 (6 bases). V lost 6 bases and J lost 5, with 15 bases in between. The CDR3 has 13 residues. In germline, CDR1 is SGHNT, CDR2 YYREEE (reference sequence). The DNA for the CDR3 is TGTGCCAGCACCCAGGGGAGCCTCGACGAGCAGTACTTC. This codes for CASTQGSLDEQYF. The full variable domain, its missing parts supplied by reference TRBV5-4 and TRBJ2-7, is ETGVTQSPTHLIKTRGQQVTLRCSSQSGHNTVSWYQQALGQGPQFIFQYYREEENGRGNFPPRFSGLQFPNYSSELNVNALELDDSALYLCASTQGSLDEQYFGPGTRLTVT.

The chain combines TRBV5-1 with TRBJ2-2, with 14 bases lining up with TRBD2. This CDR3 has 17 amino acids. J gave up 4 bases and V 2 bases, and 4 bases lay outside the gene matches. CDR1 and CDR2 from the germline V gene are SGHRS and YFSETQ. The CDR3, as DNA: TGCGCCAGCAGCTTAGGACTAGCGGGGGGCCCCACCGGGGAGCTGTTTTTT. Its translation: CASSLGLAGGPTGELFF.

The CDR3 protein is CASSQAGAGGPDTGELFF. The CDR3 nucleotides read TGTGCCAGCAGCCAAGCGGGCGCGGGGGGGCCGGACACCGGGGAGCTGTTTTTT. The gene calls are TRBV4-2 and TRBJ2-2, with 9 bases fitting TRBD2. After removal of 1 base from V and 3 bases from J, the junction contained 9 bases not matched to a gene. The germline CDR1 and CDR2 sequences are LGHNA and YNFKEQ. The CDR3 contains 18 residues.

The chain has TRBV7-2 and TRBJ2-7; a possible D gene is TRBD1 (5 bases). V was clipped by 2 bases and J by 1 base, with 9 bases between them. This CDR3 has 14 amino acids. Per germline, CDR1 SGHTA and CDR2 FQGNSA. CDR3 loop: CASSLRQTSYEQYF. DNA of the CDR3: TGTGCCAGCAGCTTAAGACAGACTTCCTACGAGCAGTACTTC.

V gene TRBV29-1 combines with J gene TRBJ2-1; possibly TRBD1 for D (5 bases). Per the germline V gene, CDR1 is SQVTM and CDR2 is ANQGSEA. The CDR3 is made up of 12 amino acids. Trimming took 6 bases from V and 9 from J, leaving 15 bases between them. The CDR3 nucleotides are TGCAGCGTCGCCTGGGGCTTTCTTGAGCAGTTCTTC. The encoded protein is CSVAWGFLEQFF.

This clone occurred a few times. CDR3 in DNA: TGTGCCAGCAGCCCTTGGAGGGGGCGCACAGATACGCAGTATTTT. It yields the protein CASSPWRGRTDTQYF. The chain recombines TRBV11-2 with TRBJ2-3, with D possibly being TRBD1 (7 bases). The V gene lost 5 bases and the J gene lost 1 base, with 13 bases spanning the gap. CDR3 size: 15 residues. Germline values: CDR1 SGHAT, CDR2 FQNNGV.

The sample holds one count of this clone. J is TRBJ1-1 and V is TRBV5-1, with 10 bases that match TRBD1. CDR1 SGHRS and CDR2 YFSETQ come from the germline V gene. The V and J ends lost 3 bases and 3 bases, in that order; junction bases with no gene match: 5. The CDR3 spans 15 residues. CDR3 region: CASSYRQGADTEAFF. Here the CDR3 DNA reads TGCGCCAGCAGCTACCGACAGGGGGCTGACACTGAAGCTTTCTTT.

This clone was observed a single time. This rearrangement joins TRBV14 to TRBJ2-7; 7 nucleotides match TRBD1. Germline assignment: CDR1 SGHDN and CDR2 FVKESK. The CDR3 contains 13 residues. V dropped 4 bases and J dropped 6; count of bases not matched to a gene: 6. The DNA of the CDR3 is TGTGCCAGCAGCCCGAGGACAGGTAGCGAGCAGTACGTC. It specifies CASSPRTGSEQYV.

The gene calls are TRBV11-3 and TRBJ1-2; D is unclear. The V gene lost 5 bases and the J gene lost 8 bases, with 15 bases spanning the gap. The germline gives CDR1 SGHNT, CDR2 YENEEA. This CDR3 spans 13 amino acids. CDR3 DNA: TGTGCCAGCAGCCCAACGGGTTCTCGGGGCTACACCTTC. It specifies CASSPTGSRGYTF. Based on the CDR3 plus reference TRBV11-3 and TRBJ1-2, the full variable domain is EAGVVQSPRYKIIEKKQPVAFWCNPISGHNTLYWYLQNLGQGPELLIRYENEEAVDDSQLPKDRFSAERLKGVDSTLKIQPAELGDSAVYLCASSPTGSRGYTFGSGTRLTVV.

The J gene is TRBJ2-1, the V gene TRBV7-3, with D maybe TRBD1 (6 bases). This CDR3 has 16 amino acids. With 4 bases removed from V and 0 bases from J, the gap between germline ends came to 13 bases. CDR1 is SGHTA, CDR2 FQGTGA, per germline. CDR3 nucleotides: TGTGCCAGCAGCTCCAACAGGGACCCCTCCTACAATGAGCAGTTCTTC. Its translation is CASSSNRDPSYNEQFF.

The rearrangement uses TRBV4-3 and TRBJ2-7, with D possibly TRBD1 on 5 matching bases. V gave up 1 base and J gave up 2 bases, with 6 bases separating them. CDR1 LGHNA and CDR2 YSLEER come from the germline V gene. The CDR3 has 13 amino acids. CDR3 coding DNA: TGCGCCAGCAGCCAAGGACAGACCTACGAGCAGTACTTC. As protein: CASSQGQTYEQYF.

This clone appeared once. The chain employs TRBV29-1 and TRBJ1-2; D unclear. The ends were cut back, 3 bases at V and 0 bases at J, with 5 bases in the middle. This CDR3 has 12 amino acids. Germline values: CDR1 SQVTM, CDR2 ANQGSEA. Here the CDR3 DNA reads TGCAGCGTTGACGGGTCTAACTATGGCTACACCTTC. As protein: CSVDGSNYGYTF. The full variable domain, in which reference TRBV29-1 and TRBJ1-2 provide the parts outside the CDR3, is SAVISQKPSRDICQRGTSLTIQCQVDSQVTMMFWYRQQPGQSLTLIATANQGSEATYESGFVIDKFPISRPNLTFSTLTVSNMSPEDSSIYLCSVDGSNYGYTFGSGTRLTVV.

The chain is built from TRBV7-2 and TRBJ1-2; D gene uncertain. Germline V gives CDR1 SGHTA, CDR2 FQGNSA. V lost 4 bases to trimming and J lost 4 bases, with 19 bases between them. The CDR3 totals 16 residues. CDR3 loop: CASSSGQPRLSYGYTF. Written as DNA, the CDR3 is TGTGCCAGCAGCTCTGGTCAACCGCGACTCTCCTATGGCTACACCTTC.

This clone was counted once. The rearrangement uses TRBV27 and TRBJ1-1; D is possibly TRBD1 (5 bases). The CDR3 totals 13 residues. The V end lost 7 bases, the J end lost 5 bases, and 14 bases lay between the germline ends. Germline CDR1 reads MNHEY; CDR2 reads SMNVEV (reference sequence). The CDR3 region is CASKTAGATEAFF. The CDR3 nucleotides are TGTGCCAGCAAAACGGCCGGGGCTACTGAAGCTTTCTTT.

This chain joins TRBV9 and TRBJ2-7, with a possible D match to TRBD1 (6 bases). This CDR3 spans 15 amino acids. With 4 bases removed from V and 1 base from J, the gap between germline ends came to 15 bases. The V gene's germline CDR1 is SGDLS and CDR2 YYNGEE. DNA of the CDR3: TGTGCCAGCAGCCAAGGCCCACAGGGTTCCTACGAGCAGTACTTC. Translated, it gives CASSQGPQGSYEQYF.

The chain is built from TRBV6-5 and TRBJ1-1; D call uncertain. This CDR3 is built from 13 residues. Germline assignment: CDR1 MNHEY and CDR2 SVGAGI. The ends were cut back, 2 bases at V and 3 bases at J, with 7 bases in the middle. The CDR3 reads CASSYLYDTEAFF. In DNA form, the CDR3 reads TGTGCCAGCAGTTACCTTTACGACACTGAAGCTTTCTTT.

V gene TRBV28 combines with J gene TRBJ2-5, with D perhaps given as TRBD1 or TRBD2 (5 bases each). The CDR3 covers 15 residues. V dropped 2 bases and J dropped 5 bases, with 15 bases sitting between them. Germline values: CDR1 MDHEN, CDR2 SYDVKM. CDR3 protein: CASSLRGPTEETQYF. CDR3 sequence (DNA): TGTGCCAGCAGTTTAAGGGGACCCACGGAGGAGACCCAGTACTTC. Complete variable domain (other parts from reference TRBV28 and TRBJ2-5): DVKVTQSSRYLVKRTGEKVFLECVQDMDHENMFWYRQDPGLGLRLIYFSYDVKMKEKGDIPEGYSVSREKKERFSLILESASTNQTSMYLCASSLRGPTEETQYFGPGTRLLVL.